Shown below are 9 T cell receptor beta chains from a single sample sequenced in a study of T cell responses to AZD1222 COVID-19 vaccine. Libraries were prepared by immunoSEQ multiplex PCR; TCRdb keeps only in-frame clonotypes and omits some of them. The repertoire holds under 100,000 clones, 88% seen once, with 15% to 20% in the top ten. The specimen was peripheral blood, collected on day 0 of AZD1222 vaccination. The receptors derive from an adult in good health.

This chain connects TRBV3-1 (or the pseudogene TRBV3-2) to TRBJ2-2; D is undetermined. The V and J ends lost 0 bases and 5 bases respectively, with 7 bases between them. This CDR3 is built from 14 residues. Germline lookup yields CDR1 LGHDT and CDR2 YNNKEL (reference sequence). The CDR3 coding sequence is TGTGCCAGCAGCCAAGATCGGCTTACCGGGGAGCTGTTTTTT. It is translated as CASSQDRLTGELFF.

The CDR3 bases are TGTGCCAGTAGCAAGGACAGCCTAACTAACTATGGCTACACCTTC. This gives the protein CASSKDSLTNYGYTF. This chain joins TRBV7-9 and TRBJ1-2; D possibly corresponds to TRBD1 (6 bases). This CDR3 has 15 residues. Trimming shortened V by 9 bases and J by 0 bases, and 17 bases separated the two germline ends. Germline CDR1 and CDR2: SEHNR and FQNEAQ (reference sequence).

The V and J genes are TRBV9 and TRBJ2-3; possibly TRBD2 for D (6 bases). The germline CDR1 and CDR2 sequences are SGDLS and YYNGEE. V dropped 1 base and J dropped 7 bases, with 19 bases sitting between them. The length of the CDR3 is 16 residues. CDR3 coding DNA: TGTGCCAGCAGCGTATTGGGCGGGACCCTGGAAAATACGCAGTATTTT. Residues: CASSVLGGTLENTQYF.

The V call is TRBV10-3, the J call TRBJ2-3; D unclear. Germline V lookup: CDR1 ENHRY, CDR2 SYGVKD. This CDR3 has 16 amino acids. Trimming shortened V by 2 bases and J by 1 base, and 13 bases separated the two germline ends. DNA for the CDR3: TGTGCCATCAGTGAGCAGGCTGGGTCCGGCACAGATACGCAGTATTTT. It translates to CAISEQAGSGTDTQYF.

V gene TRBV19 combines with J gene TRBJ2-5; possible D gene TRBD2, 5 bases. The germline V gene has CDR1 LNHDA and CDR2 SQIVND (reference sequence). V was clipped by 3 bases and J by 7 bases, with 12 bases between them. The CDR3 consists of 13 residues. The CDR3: CASSMRAEGTQYF. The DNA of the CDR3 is TGTGCCAGTAGTATGCGGGCCGAGGGGACCCAGTACTTC.

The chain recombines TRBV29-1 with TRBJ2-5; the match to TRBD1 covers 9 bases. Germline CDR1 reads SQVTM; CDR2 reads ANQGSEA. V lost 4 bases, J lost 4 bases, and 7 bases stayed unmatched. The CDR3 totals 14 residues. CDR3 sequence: CSVAYRGLVETQYF. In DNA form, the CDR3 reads TGCAGCGTTGCATACAGGGGGCTTGTAGAGACCCAGTACTTC.

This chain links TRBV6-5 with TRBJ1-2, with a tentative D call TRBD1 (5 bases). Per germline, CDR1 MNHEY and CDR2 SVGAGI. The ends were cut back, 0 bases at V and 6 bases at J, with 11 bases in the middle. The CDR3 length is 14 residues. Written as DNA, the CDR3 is TGTGCCAGCAGTTACTCCAGGGACCAGAATGGCTACACCTTC. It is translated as CASSYSRDQNGYTF.

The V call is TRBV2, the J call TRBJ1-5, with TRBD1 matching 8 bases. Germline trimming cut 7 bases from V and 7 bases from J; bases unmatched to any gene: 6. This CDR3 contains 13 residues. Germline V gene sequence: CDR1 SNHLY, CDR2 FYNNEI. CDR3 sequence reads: CASNQQGGQPQHF. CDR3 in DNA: TGTGCCAGCAACCAACAGGGGGGGCAGCCCCAGCATTTT. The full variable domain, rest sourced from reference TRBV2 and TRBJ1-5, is EPEVTQTPSHQVTQMGQEVILRCVPISNHLYFYWYRQILGQKVEFLVSFYNNEISEKSEIFDDQFSVERPDGSNFTLKIRSTKLEDSAMYFCASNQQGGQPQHFGDGTRLSIL.

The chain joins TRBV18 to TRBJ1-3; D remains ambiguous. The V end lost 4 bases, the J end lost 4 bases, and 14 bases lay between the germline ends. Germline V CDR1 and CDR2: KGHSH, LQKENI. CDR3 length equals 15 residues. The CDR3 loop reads CASSRSGTRGNTIYF. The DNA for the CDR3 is TGTGCCAGCTCACGCAGCGGCACCCGGGGAAACACCATATATTTT.